This paragraph covers one TCR beta chain sequence. Its target is not known. This table comes from immunoSEQ multiplex PCR, and its TCRdb copy is limited to in-frame clones, with some not included. Here the sample spans about 120,000 clones, approximately 89% being singletons. This sample was included in a study of T cell responses to AZD1222 COVID-19 vaccine. The study, taken as a whole, reports: The study found Spike-specific TCR breadth and depth rose after two AZD1222 doses.

The CDR3 is 11 residues long. The germline V gene encodes CDR1 SNHLY and CDR2 FYNNEI. The V and J ends lost 6 bases and 3 bases respectively, with 6 bases between them. The source material was peripheral blood, sampled on day 0 of AZD1222 vaccination. V usage is TRBV2 and J usage is TRBJ2-7, with unresolved D. The clonotype originates from an adult in good health. This CDR3 reads CASSGSYEQYF. As DNA, the CDR3 is TGTGCCAGCAGCGGAAGCTACGAGCAGTACTTC.